Below are 30 T cell receptor beta chains sequenced from a single sample in a study of shared clonotypes between healthy human individuals. The naive CD8 fraction comprised CD45RO-negative cells positively selected for CCR7 and excluded terminally differentiated effector memory CD45RA+ cells. Using immunoSEQ multiplex PCR, the repertoire was profiled, and TCRdb retains in-frame clones only, with some absent. Seen here are around 1,900,000 clones, 93% observed once, and the top ten hold around 1.7%. Sequencing was carried out using naive CD8+ T cells from PBMCs. The receptors were sampled from a man in his late teens or twenties in good health. Some clones in this sample may be carry-over from other donors' samples.

The chain carries TRBV7-8 and TRBJ2-1, with TRBD2 matching over 9 bases. The CDR3 consists of 12 residues. With 11 bases clipped from V and 5 bases from J, the junction kept 4 bases outside the gene matches. The germline gives CDR1 SGHVS, CDR2 FQNEAQ. CDR3 sequence (DNA): TGTGCCGGGCAGCGGGAGGACAATGAGCAGTTCTTC. It translates to CAGQREDNEQFF.

V is TRBV10-3 and J is TRBJ2-1; 9 bases line up with TRBD2. Trimming at V came to 0 bases and at J to 6 bases, leaving 6 bases not matched to a gene. Germline V gene data show CDR1 as ENHRY and CDR2 as SYGVKD. This CDR3 has 16 residues. Written as DNA, the CDR3 is TGTGCCATCAGTGAGTCGAATAGCGGGAGTCTCAATGAGCAGTTCTTC. Protein product: CAISESNSGSLNEQFF.

This clone was seen once. The rearrangement uses TRBV7-9 and TRBJ1-2, with 7 bases matching TRBD1. J gave up 0 bases and V 6 bases, and 10 bases lay outside the gene matches. CDR1 SEHNR and CDR2 FQNEAQ come from the germline V gene (reference sequence). The CDR3 is made up of 16 amino acids. The CDR3 region has the DNA TGTGCCAGCAGGCCCCCTACAGGGGTACCTAACTATGGCTACACCTTC. Translation: CASRPPTGVPNYGYTF.

The genes are TRBV9 and TRBJ2-5; D may be TRBD2 (6 bases). The CDR3 has 14 amino acids. Germline-derived CDR1 and CDR2 are SGDLS and YYNGEE. V lost 6 bases and J 0 bases, leaving 12 bases between the germline ends. The CDR3 DNA reads TGTGCCAGCACCATCGGAGGGGACCAAGAGACCCAGTACTTC. The encoded protein is CASTIGGDQETQYF.

This clone was counted once. The rearrangement joins TRBV7-9 to TRBJ2-3; 11 bases map to TRBD1. The CDR3 has 17 amino acids. Germline V lookup: CDR1 SEHNR, CDR2 FQNEAQ (reference sequence). The ends lost 5 bases at V and 3 bases at J; junction bases unmatched: 10. The CDR3 nucleotides read TGTGCCAGCAGCGACCGGGACAGGGGGTATGGAACAGATACGCAGTATTTT. Translation gives CASSDRDRGYGTDTQYF. Supplemented by reference TRBV7-9 and TRBJ2-3, the full variable domain reads DTGVSQNPRHKITKRGQNVTFRCDPISEHNRLYWYRQTLGQGPEFLTYFQNEAQLEKSRLLSDRFSAERPKGSFSTLEIQRTEQGDSAMYLCASSDRDRGYGTDTQYFGPGTRLTVL.

The J gene is TRBJ2-1, the V gene TRBV6-1; 10 bases match TRBD2. The CDR3 loop spans 17 amino acids. The germline V gene has CDR1 MNHNS and CDR2 SASEGT. J lost 2 bases, V lost 2 bases, and 6 bases had no gene match. The CDR3 DNA is TGTGCCAGCAGTGAACCACTAAGCGGGAGGGCCTACAATGAGCAGTTCTTC. Translated, it gives CASSEPLSGRAYNEQFF.

CDR3 bases: TGTGCCAGCATGGGTTATGGGTATAGCAATCAGCCCCAGCATTTT. Translation: CASMGYGYSNQPQHF. The rearrangement uses TRBV6-1 and TRBJ1-5; D call uncertain. The CDR3 extends over 15 amino acids. Trimming cost V 7 bases and J 0 bases, with 13 bases left between them. Germline V gene lookup returns CDR1 MNHNS and CDR2 SASEGT.

CDR3: CASRIDGVVVAGELFF. CDR3 DNA sequence: TGTGCCAGCAGAATTGACGGTGTAGTCGTGGCCGGGGAGCTGTTTTTT. This chain links TRBV27 with TRBJ2-2; D remains unclear. The CDR3 is 16 residues long. Trimming cost V 6 bases and J 6 bases, with 20 bases left between them. The germline CDR1 and CDR2 sequences are MNHEY and SMNVEV (reference sequence).

The chain employs TRBV6-6 and TRBJ1-5; TRBD1 agrees at 7 bases. Germline CDR1 reads MNHNY; CDR2 reads SVGAGI (reference sequence). Trimming removed 0 bases from V and 7 bases from J; junction bases left unmatched: 9. The CDR3 is 16 amino acids. CDR3 region: CASSYSPGQPVQPQHF. Here the CDR3 DNA reads TGTGCCAGCAGTTACTCCCCGGGACAGCCGGTCCAGCCCCAGCATTTT.

The DNA for the CDR3 is TGTGCCAGCAGCCCCTCCGGAACAAGGACGGAAAAACTGTTTTTT. It is translated as CASSPSGTRTEKLFF. This chain uses TRBV9 with TRBJ1-4; D is unresolved. The CDR3 consists of 15 residues. V lost 4 bases to trimming and J lost 8 bases, with 18 bases between them. Germline values: CDR1 SGDLS, CDR2 YYNGEE.

As to this clone: The identical CDR3 is also encoded by other nucleotide sequences in the sample. J is TRBJ2-7 and V is TRBV28; D is unresolved. The CDR3 length is 11 residues. Per the germline V gene, CDR1 is MDHEN and CDR2 is SYDVKM. V was cut by 3 bases and J by 7 bases, with 7 bases left in between. CDR3 coding DNA: TGTGCCAGCAGTTTTAGCCGGGAGCAGTACTTC. Amino acids: CASSFSREQYF.

The genes are TRBV5-1 and TRBJ2-7; 10 bases line up with TRBD2. CDR1 SGHRS and CDR2 YFSETQ come from the germline V gene. The length of the CDR3 is 16 residues. Trimming at V came to 5 bases and at J to 4 bases, leaving 12 bases not matched to a gene. The CDR3 loop reads CASSLGVAGGSYEQYF. The CDR3 region has the DNA TGCGCCAGCAGTCTCGGAGTAGCGGGAGGATCTTACGAGCAGTACTTC. The full variable domain, with the rest looked up from reference TRBV5-1 and TRBJ2-7, is KAGVTQTPRYLIKTRGQQVTLSCSPISGHRSVSWYQQTPGQGLQFLFEYFSETQRNKGNFPGRFSGRQFSNSRSEMNVSTLELGDSALYLCASSLGVAGGSYEQYFGPGTRLTVT.

The CDR3 is CASSLRRGYEQYF. As DNA, the CDR3 is TGTGCCAGCAGCTTACGAAGAGGGTACGAGCAGTACTTC. The chain joins TRBV11-3 to TRBJ2-7, with D possibly matching TRBD2 (5 bases). CDR3 length: 13 amino acids. V lost 2 bases to trimming and J lost 4 bases, with 9 bases between them. Germline loops: CDR1 SGHNT, CDR2 YENEEA.

This clone appeared a single time. This chain links TRBV13 with TRBJ1-1; D ambiguous. Trimming stripped 0 bases from V and 0 bases from J, with 8 bases between. Germline loops: CDR1 PRHDT, CDR2 FYEKMQ (reference sequence). The CDR3 totals 15 residues. CDR3 sequence reads: CASSLGGTLNTEAFF. The CDR3 DNA follows: TGTGCCAGCAGCTTAGGGGGAACTTTGAACACTGAAGCTTTCTTT.

This chain links TRBV27 with TRBJ2-2; D is unresolved. V lost 5 bases and J lost 4, with 11 bases in between. The germline gives CDR1 MNHEY, CDR2 SMNVEV (reference sequence). CDR3 length: 14 residues. CDR3 in amino acids: CASSLMGPTGELFF. The CDR3 nucleotides are TGTGCCAGCAGTCTCATGGGCCCCACCGGGGAGCTGTTTTTT.

The chain joins TRBV2 to TRBJ2-7, with D unresolved. Per germline, CDR1 SNHLY and CDR2 FYNNEI. V gave up 7 bases and J gave up 5 bases, with 12 bases separating them. The CDR3 is made up of 12 amino acids. The CDR3 sequence: CASTGEWDEQYF. Written as DNA, the CDR3 is TGTGCCAGCACGGGCGAGTGGGACGAGCAGTACTTC.

V gene TRBV11-2 combines with J gene TRBJ2-7, with D hard to call. The ends were cut back, 2 bases at V and 7 bases at J, with 18 bases in the middle. Germline V gene data show CDR1 as SGHAT and CDR2 as FQNNGV. The CDR3 covers 15 residues. The CDR3 loop is CASSLSPQASHEQYF. CDR3 sequence (DNA): TGTGCCAGCAGCTTAAGTCCCCAGGCTAGTCATGAGCAGTACTTC.

This chain uses TRBV4-2 with TRBJ2-7; 15 bases are shared with TRBD2. The trim removed 4 bases at V and 5 bases at J, leaving 3 bases unmatched. From germline, CDR1 is LGHNA and CDR2 YNFKEQ. The CDR3 totals 15 residues. DNA for the CDR3: TGTGCCAGCAGCCCCGGGACTAGCGGGAGGAACGAGCAGTACTTC. Its protein is CASSPGTSGRNEQYF.

This clone appeared a few times. This same CDR3 is encoded by further DNA sequences in the sample. The V gene is TRBV30, the J gene TRBJ1-5; weak D call: TRBD1 (5 bases). The CDR3 contains 14 residues. CDR1 is GTSNPN, CDR2 SVGIG, per germline (reference sequence). V lost 1 base and J lost 4, with 11 bases in between. The CDR3 sequence is CAWSAGRGNQPQHF. Here the CDR3 DNA reads TGTGCCTGGAGTGCGGGACGGGGGAATCAGCCCCAGCATTTT.

Remarks on this clone: One end of the junction varies from germline; a read error may be responsible. The rearrangement joins TRBV6-5 to TRBJ2-1; 7 bases map to TRBD1. This CDR3 spans 13 amino acids. Looked up from germline, CDR1 is MNHEY and CDR2 is SVGAGI. The CDR3 DNA reads as TGTGCCAGCAGTTGGGACAGCTACCATGAGCAGTTCTTC. Protein: CASSWDSYHEQFF.

A note on this clone: The sample has other DNA sequences that encode this CDR3 too. V is TRBV19 and J is TRBJ2-7; maybe TRBD2 (5 bases). This CDR3 is 15 amino acids long. In germline, CDR1 is LNHDA, CDR2 SQIVND (reference sequence). Trimming stripped 3 bases from V and 0 bases from J, with 12 bases between. This chain's CDR3 is CASSIGTRSSYEQYF. The CDR3 DNA follows: TGTGCCAGTAGTATCGGAACTAGGAGCTCCTACGAGCAGTACTTC.

This chain connects TRBV4-2 to TRBJ2-7; tentatively, D is TRBD1 or TRBD2 (6 bases each). The CDR3 is made up of 16 amino acids. Trimming left V 1 base short and J 2 bases short, with 15 bases between. CDR1 and CDR2 from the germline V gene are LGHNA and YNFKEQ. The CDR3 DNA reads TGTGCCAGCAGCCAAGCGGGTGAGGGGGGAACCTACGAGCAGTACTTC. Translation: CASSQAGEGGTYEQYF.

The chain links TRBV9 to TRBJ1-5, with D uncertain. The V gene's germline CDR1 is SGDLS and CDR2 YYNGEE. The CDR3 extends over 14 amino acids. V was shortened by 4 bases and J by 3 bases, with 11 bases between the two germline ends. CDR3 sequence: CASSPWEHNQPQHF. As DNA, the CDR3 is TGTGCCAGCAGCCCTTGGGAGCACAATCAGCCCCAGCATTTT.

This chain joins TRBV7-2 and TRBJ2-1; D uncertain. Trimming took off 7 bases at V and 0 bases at J, with 10 bases between the two ends. Germline values: CDR1 SGHTA, CDR2 FQGNSA. The CDR3 spans 14 residues. The CDR3 bases are TGTGCCAGCAACCCCCGCAACTCCTACAATGAGCAGTTCTTC. It translates to CASNPRNSYNEQFF. Complete variable domain (other parts from reference TRBV7-2 and TRBJ2-1): GAGVSQSPSNKVTEKGKDVELRCDPISGHTALYWYRQSLGQGLEFLIYFQGNSAPDKSGLPSDRFSAERTGGSVSTLTIQRTQQEDSAVYLCASNPRNSYNEQFFGPGTRLTVL.

In regard to this clone: Within the sample, other DNA sequences also encode this same CDR3. The V call is TRBV7-9, the J call TRBJ2-3, with 8 bases that match TRBD2. V shed 3 bases, J shed 0 bases, and the junction held 2 bases outside the gene matches. Germline V gene data show CDR1 as SEHNR and CDR2 as FQNEAQ (reference sequence). The CDR3 is 15 residues long. The CDR3 region is CASSLSSGSTDTQYF. CDR3 sequence (DNA): TGTGCCAGCAGCTTGTCTAGCGGGAGCACAGATACGCAGTATTTT.

Remarks on this clone: Other DNA sequences of this sample code for an identical CDR3. This chain connects TRBV19 to TRBJ1-1, with D unresolved. Trimming pared 3 bases from V and 1 base from J, leaving 9 bases between. This CDR3 comprises 14 residues. Germline V gives CDR1 LNHDA, CDR2 SQIVND (reference sequence). The CDR3 DNA follows: TGTGCCAGTAGTATTCGCGGAGCGAACACTGAAGCTTTCTTT. It is translated as CASSIRGANTEAFF.

The CDR3 nucleotides read TGTGCCAGCAGTGAATCGGCTAGCGGTAAAGCCAATGAGCAGTTCTTC. Translation gives CASSESASGKANEQFF. The V call is TRBV6-1, the J call TRBJ2-1, with 7 bases aligning to TRBD2. V shed 2 bases and J 6 bases; nucleotides not matched to a gene: 10. The length of the CDR3 is 16 residues. Germline loops: CDR1 MNHNS, CDR2 SASEGT.

Note on this clone: The same CDR3 can be traced to other DNA sequences in this sample. The genes are TRBV27 and TRBJ2-7, with D unresolved. The germline gives CDR1 MNHEY, CDR2 SMNVEV (reference sequence). Trimming cost V 3 bases and J 6 bases, with 6 bases left between them. CDR3 length: 11 residues. The DNA for the CDR3 is TGTGCCAGCAGTTTTTTATCCGAGCAGTACTTC. The encoded protein is CASSFLSEQYF.

The chain has TRBV11-2 and TRBJ2-1; D is ambiguous. Germline CDR1 reads SGHAT; CDR2 reads FQNNGV. Trimming left V 7 bases short and J 0 bases short, with 13 bases between. The CDR3 is 15 amino acids. The CDR3: CASTKWPSSYNEQFF. DNA of the CDR3: TGTGCCAGCACTAAGTGGCCCAGCTCCTACAATGAGCAGTTCTTC.

The chain joins TRBV5-6 to TRBJ1-5; maybe TRBD1 (6 bases). CDR1 and CDR2 (germline): SGHDT, YYEEEE. V was pared by 1 base and J by 0 bases, with 14 bases between. The CDR3 is 17 amino acids. CDR3 residues: CASSLRGGQVSNQPQHF. The CDR3 region has the DNA TGTGCCAGCAGCTTGAGGGGGGGCCAAGTTAGCAATCAGCCCCAGCATTTT.